What follows describes a single T cell receptor beta chain. Its antigen remains unknown. The PCR contained 60 Vbeta and 13 Jbeta primers. The method was immunoSEQ multiplex PCR; TCRdb's version includes in-frame clones alone and lacks a portion of them. The data contain under 150,000 clones, over 60% of them singletons. These data come from a study of cytomegalovirus exposure and HLA in healthy donors. Study findings and constraints: Later on, an analysis showed TCR association rates differing by HLA locus, with DRB1 the most and HLA-C the fewest. When analyzed later, a missense DCLRE1C variant was found to be linked to TCR beta V- and J-gene trimming. In an earlier analysis, about 87% or about 30%: the productive usage of most TCR beta V segments.

The sequencing sample was made of PBMCs. The clonotype originates from a woman between 45 and 65 years old in good health and CMV-seronegative.

The CDR3 loop is CASSLDRGSTDTQYF. The CDR3 coding sequence is TGTGCCAGCAGCTTAGATCGGGGGAGCACAGATACGCAGTATTTT. J is TRBJ2-3 and V is TRBV11-2; perhaps TRBD2 as D (6 bases). Germline CDR1 SGHAT, CDR2 FQNNGV. V gave up 0 bases and J gave up 0 bases, with 7 bases separating them. This CDR3 spans 15 amino acids.